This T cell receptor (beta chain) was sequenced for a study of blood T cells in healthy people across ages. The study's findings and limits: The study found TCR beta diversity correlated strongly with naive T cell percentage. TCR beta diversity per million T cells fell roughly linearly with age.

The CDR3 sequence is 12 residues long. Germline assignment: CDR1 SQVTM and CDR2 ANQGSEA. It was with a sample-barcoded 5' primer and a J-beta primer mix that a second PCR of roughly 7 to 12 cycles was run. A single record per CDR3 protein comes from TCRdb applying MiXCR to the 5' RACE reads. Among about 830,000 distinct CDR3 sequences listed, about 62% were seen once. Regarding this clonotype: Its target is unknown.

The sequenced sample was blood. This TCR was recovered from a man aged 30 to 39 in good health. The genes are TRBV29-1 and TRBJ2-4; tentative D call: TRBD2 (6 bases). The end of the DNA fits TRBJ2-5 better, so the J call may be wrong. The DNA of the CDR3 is TGCAGCGCGTGGGGGGTCCAAGAGACCCAGTACTTC. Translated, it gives CSAWGVQETQYF.